Listed below are T cell receptor beta chains from one sample, sequenced in a study of breast tumors, draining lymph nodes, adjacent tissues. TCRdb redid the calling of the multiplex PCR reads with MiXCR, one entry per CDR3 protein. The profile shows about 140,000 distinct CDR3 sequences, about 30% of them singletons. What was sequenced was axillary lymph node tissue. The receptor set was obtained from a female donor with breast cancer. Some clones in this sample may be carry-over from other donors' samples. CDR3s include the opening cysteine and the closing phenylalanine or tryptophan. Fields, in order: V gene, D gene, J gene, clone size, CDR3 DNA, CDR3 protein. D genes are given only for firm matches. The size entry is marked missing in some rows and otherwise reads once, few, many or a size class.

V: TRBV4-2
D: NA
J: TRBJ1-1
size: NA
DNA: TGTGCCAGCAGCCATGGAAACGGGAACACTGAAGCTTTCTTT
CDR3: CASSHGNGNTEAFF

V: TRBV2
D: NA
J: TRBJ1-2
size: NA
DNA: TGTGCCAGCAGTGAGGATTTCGATGGCTACACCTTC
CDR3: CASSEDFDGYTF

V: TRBV2
D: TRBD2
J: TRBJ2-5
size: NA
DNA: TGTGCCAGCAGTGAAGCGGCCTATAGCGGGGGTGAGACCCAGTACTTC
CDR3: CASSEAAYSGGETQYF

V: TRBV20-1
D: NA
J: TRBJ1-1
size: few
DNA: TGCAGTGCTAACGGGAGGACTGAAGCTTTCTTT
CDR3: CSANGRTEAFF

V: TRBV11-1
D: TRBD2
J: TRBJ2-5
size: NA
DNA: TGTGCCAGCAGCTTAGGACTAGCGGGGGCCCAGTACTTC
CDR3: CASSLGLAGAQYF

V: TRBV19
D: NA
J: TRBJ1-5
size: many
DNA: TGTGCCAGTAGTATAGATCTATCCACTACTATAGTGGCCAGGGCTCAGCATTTT
CDR3: CASSIDLSTTIVARAQHF

V: TRBV30
D: NA
J: TRBJ1-1
size: once
DNA: TGTGCCTGGTCGCAGGGGATGAACACTGAAGCTTTCTTT
CDR3: CAWSQGMNTEAFF

V: TRBV7-7
D: NA
J: TRBJ2-5
size: many
DNA: TGTGCTAGCAGCCAGTCAGGGGTCCAAGAGACCCAGTACTTC
CDR3: CASSQSGVQETQYF

V: TRBV2
D: TRBD2
J: TRBJ2-3
size: many
DNA: TGTGCCAGCAGTGAAGCGTGGGCGGGGGGGGGAGCAGATACGCAGTATTTT
CDR3: CASSEAWAGGGADTQYF

V: TRBV4-1
D: TRBD1
J: TRBJ1-5
size: NA
DNA: TGCGCCAGCAGCCGGGCCCCGGGACAGGGGAAGAGCAATCAGCCCCAGCATTTT
CDR3: CASSRAPGQGKSNQPQHF

V: TRBV7-3
D: NA
J: TRBJ2-4
size: many
DNA: TGTGCCAGCAGCTTCTTGGCCGGGACAGAGGGACCACTAGCCTCAGCCAAAAACATTCAGTACTTC
CDR3: CASSFLAGTEGPLASAKNIQYF

V: TRBV2
D: NA
J: TRBJ1-5
size: many
DNA: TGTGCCAGCAGGGGGGGGGGAGGCAATCAGCCCCAGCATTTT
CDR3: CASRGGGGNQPQHF

V: TRBV6-1
D: TRBD1
J: TRBJ2-7
size: NA
DNA: TGTGCCAGCAGACCCAGGGGGTTAACCTACGAGCAGTACTTC
CDR3: CASRPRGLTYEQYF

V: TRBV7-2
D: NA
J: TRBJ1-3
size: NA
DNA: TGTGCCAGCAGGCCCCGACTGGGGGATCCCCCTGGAAACCCCATATATTTT
CDR3: CASRPRLGDPPGNPIYF

V: TRBV5-1
D: NA
J: TRBJ1-1
size: NA
DNA: TGCGCCAGCAGCCCAGGACAGACGAACACTGAAGCTTTCTTT
CDR3: CASSPGQTNTEAFF

V: TRBV6-1
D: NA
J: TRBJ1-2
size: many
DNA: TGTGCCAGCAGTGAGCGGTATGGCTACACCTTC
CDR3: CASSERYGYTF

V: TRBV30
D: NA
J: TRBJ2-1
size: NA
DNA: TGTGCCTCCCCCGGGGGGCCCTCCTACAATAAGCAGTTCTTC
CDR3: CASPGGPSYNKQFF

V: TRBV9
D: NA
J: TRBJ2-2
size: many
DNA: TGTGCCAGCACCCTCCACGGGGGGCGCACCGGGGAGCTGTTTTTT
CDR3: CASTLHGGRTGELFF

V: TRBV6-5
D: TRBD1
J: TRBJ1-4
size: many
DNA: TGTGCCAGCAGTCGCGGGACAGCAACAAATGAAAAACTGTTTTTT
CDR3: CASSRGTATNEKLFF

V: TRBV3-1
D: NA
J: TRBJ1-2
size: many
DNA: TGTGCCAGCAGCCAAGATATCGAGGTTTATGGCTACACCTTC
CDR3: CASSQDIEVYGYTF

V: TRBV6-6
D: TRBD1
J: TRBJ2-1
size: many
DNA: TGTGCCAGCAGGCTACGGACAGGCACTGAGCAGTTCTTC
CDR3: CASRLRTGTEQFF